What follows are 4 T cell receptor beta chains derived from one specimen sequenced in a study of CD8+CD57+ T cells in acquired aplastic anemia. Genomic DNA constituted the template upon which TCR beta VDJ and CDR3 profiling was performed. In TCRdb, the reads were re-called with MiXCR into one record per CDR3 protein. The sample records 150,000 to 160,000 distinct CDR3 sequences, about 48% being singletons. The patients chosen for sequencing had shown expansion of CD8+CD57+ cells (detected by flow cytometry). The sequencing sample was made of sorted CD4+, CD8+, or CD8+CD57+ T cells (not recorded which) from PBMCs. These receptor sequences come from a human donor with aplastic anemia.

This chain joins TRBV7-3 and TRBJ2-3; D may be TRBD1 or TRBD2 (5 bases each). Germline lookup yields CDR1 SGHTA and CDR2 FQGTGA. V lost 2 bases and J 4 bases, leaving 16 bases between the germline ends. The CDR3 contains 16 residues. DNA of the CDR3: TGTGCCAGCAGCTTACGCCTTTCTCTGGGGGCAGATACGCAGTATTTT. As protein: CASSLRLSLGADTQYF.

The chain joins TRBV24-1 to TRBJ2-7, with D possibly called TRBD1 or TRBD2 (6 bases each). Germline loops: CDR1 KGHDR, CDR2 SFDVKD. Trimming took off 7 bases at V and 1 base at J, with 10 bases between the two ends. This CDR3 is 13 amino acids long. The CDR3 nucleotides read TGTGCCACCAGCGGGGGCGTATCCTACGAGCAGTACTTC. It yields the protein CATSGGVSYEQYF.

This clonotype was seen many times. V and J are TRBV13 and TRBJ2-7, with 8 positions matching TRBD1. Germline V gene data show CDR1 as PRHDT and CDR2 as FYEKMQ (reference sequence). V lost 3 bases and J lost 4; bases outside the gene matches: 8. The CDR3 length is 15 residues. As DNA, the CDR3 is TGTGCCAGCAGCTTGGGGCAGGGGGCAAGGTACGAGCAGTACTTC. Its protein product is CASSLGQGARYEQYF.

In its sample, this clonotype was seen a few times. The chain joins TRBV7-2 to TRBJ2-1, with 7 nucleotides matching TRBD1. This CDR3 has 16 amino acids. Unmatched junction bases numbered 7, after V lost 5 bases and J lost 0 bases. Germline lookup yields CDR1 SGHTA and CDR2 FQGNSA. As DNA, the CDR3 is TGTGCCAGCAGCCTGAGTGGGACAGCCTCCTACAATGAGCAGTTCTTC. Protein: CASSLSGTASYNEQFF.